This TCR beta chain was found in a study of T cells in Graves' hyperthyroidism and ophthalmopathy. Study-wide points: Expanded thyroid clonotypes (above 0.001) were mostly also found in blood. Researchers report that a 13 V-J model separated ophthalmopathy from stable hyperthyroidism.

This clonotype was observed a handful of times. No antigen is known for it. Those with hyperthyroidism were 18 to 65 years old, newly diagnosed, and ill for under 2 months. The PBMCs were taken from approximately 9 ml of fresh peripheral blood. Using RNA transcripts as the source, TCR beta CDR3 regions were amplified. During a first-round RT-PCR of the TCR CDR3, the HTBI primer set was used. TCRdb fed the multiplex PCR reads into MiXCR, producing one record per CDR3 protein. The sample includes 300,000 to 450,000 distinct CDR3 sequences, about 25% seen only once; the top ten take around 79%. The TCR was taken from a man aged 45-65 years with Graves' hyperthyroidism. What was sequenced was blood.

The CDR3 loop reads CAWSAGLGKSQHF. The CDR3 nucleotides read TGTGCCTGGAGCGCAGGCCTCGGTAAGTCCCAGCATTTT. The gene calls are TRBV30 and TRBJ1-5; D not certain. V was cut by 3 bases and J by 11 bases, with 17 bases left in between. The CDR3 runs 13 residues. Germline loops: CDR1 GTSNPN, CDR2 SVGIG (reference sequence).